Described below is a single T cell receptor beta chain sequence and its context. Its antigen is not identified. These data are taken from a study of shared clonotypes between healthy human individuals. Findings of the study overall: Against clonotypes common to all four donors, non-shared ones had lower generation probabilities.

TCRdb's table, derived via immunoSEQ multiplex PCR, lists solely in-frame clones and lacks some. The table includes about 580,000 clones, 95% to 98% detected once. This CDR3 has 16 amino acids. Germline V CDR1 and CDR2: SGHTA, FQGNSA. V shed 10 bases and J shed 4 bases, with 25 bases lying between them. Only CD45RO-negative cells positively selected for CCR7 counted as naive CD8 cells, so terminally differentiated effector memory CD45RA+ cells were excluded. Every donor, a Caucasian adult, lived in Nashville, Tennessee. Sequences were obtained from naive CD8+ T cells sorted from blood. The sequence was collected from a man younger than 45 in good health. The chain recombines TRBV7-2 with TRBJ2-5, with D possibly matching TRBD1 (5 bases). The DNA of the CDR3 is TGTGCCAAACTTTTGCTTAGGGGCCCCACCGGAGAGACCCAGTACTTC. Amino acid sequence: CAKLLLRGPTGETQYF. The entire variable domain, with the rest obtained from reference TRBV7-2 and TRBJ2-5, is as follows: GAGVSQSPSNKVTEKGKDVELRCDPISGHTALYWYRQSLGQGLEFLIYFQGNSAPDKSGLPSDRFSAERTGGSVSTLTIQRTQQEDSAVYLCAKLLLRGPTGETQYFGPGTRLLVL.